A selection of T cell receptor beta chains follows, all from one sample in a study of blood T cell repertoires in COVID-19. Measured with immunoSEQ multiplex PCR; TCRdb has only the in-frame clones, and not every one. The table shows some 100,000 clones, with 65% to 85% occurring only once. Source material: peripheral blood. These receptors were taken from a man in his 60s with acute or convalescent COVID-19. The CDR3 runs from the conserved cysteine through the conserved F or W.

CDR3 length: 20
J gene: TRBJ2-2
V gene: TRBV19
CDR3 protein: CASSTGPGLAGGPWTGELFF

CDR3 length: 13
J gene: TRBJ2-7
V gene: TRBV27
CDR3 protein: CAGVLPPSYEQYF

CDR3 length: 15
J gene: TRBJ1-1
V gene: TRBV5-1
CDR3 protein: CASSFDSLRTEGAFF

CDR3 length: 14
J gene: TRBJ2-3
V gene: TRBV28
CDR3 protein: CASSLDRGPDTQYF

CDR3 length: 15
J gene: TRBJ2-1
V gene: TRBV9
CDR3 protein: CASSVGASGRNEQFF

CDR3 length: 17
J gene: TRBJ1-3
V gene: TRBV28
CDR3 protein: CASSQGGTGYSGNTIYF

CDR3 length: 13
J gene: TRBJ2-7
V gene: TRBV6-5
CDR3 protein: CASNSRGMYEQYF

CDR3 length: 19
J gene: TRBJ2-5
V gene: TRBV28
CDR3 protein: CASSLAGLAGGPEQETQYF

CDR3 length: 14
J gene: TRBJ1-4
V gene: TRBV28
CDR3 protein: CASSRQGVYEKLFF

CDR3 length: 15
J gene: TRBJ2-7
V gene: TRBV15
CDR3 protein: CATSPHPGLALGVNF

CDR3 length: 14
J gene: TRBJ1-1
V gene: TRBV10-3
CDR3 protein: CAISEFAGNTEAFF

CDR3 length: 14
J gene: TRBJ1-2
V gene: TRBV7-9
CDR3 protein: CASSLGRGDYGYTF

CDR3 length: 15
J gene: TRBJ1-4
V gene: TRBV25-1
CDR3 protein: CASEPLDRGPEKLFF

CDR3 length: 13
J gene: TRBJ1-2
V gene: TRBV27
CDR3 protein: CASSLRHTAGYTF

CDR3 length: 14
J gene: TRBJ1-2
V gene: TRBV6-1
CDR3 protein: CASSESGQNYGYTF

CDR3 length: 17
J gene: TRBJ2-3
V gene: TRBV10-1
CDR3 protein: CASSGGQGKTSTDTQYF

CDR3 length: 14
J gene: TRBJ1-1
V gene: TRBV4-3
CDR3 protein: CASSQVDRVTEAFF

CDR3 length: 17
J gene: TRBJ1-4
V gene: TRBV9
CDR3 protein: CAGSVGAGGVIVEKLFF

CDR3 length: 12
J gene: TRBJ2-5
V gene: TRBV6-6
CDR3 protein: CASSRVKETQYF

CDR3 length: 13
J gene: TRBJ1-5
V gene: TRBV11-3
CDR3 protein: CASSMDSNQPQHF

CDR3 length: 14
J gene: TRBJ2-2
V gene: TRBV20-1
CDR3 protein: CSASMSANTGELFF

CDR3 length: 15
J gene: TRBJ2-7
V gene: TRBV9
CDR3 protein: CASNKKEMDMDEQYF

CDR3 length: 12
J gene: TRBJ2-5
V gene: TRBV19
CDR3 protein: CASADPPGSQYF

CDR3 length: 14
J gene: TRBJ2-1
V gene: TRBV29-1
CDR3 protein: CSVPGLISYNEQFF

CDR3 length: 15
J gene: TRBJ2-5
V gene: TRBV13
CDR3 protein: CASSVGTGAWETQYF

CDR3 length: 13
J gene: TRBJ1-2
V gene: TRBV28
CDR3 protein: CASTRVPNYGYTF

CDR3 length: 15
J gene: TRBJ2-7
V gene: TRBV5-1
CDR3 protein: CASSPGQGFVYEQYF

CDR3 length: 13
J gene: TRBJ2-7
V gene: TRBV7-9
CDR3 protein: CASSPDGRVGQYF

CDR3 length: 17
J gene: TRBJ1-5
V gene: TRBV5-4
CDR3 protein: CASSLTEGFGEGQPQHF

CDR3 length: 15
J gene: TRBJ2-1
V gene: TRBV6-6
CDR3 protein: CASRSSGGAWNEQFF

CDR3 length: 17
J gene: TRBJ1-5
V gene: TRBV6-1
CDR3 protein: CASSENRQGSLNQPQHF

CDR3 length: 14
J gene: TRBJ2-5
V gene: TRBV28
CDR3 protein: CASSLRTGQETQYF

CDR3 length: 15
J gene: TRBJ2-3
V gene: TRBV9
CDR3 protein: CASSVDQGATDTQYF

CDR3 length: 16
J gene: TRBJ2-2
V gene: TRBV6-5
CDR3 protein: CASSLQAGGDTGELFF

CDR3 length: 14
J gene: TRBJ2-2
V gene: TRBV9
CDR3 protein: CASSSGTITGELFF

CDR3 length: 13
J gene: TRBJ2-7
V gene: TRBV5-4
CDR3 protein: CASSLASRDEQYF

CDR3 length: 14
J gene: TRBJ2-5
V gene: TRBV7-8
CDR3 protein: CASSSGWQQETQYF

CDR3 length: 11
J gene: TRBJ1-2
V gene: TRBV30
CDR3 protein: CALTGGYGYTF

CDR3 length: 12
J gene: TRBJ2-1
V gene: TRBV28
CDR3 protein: CASSQIQGKQFF

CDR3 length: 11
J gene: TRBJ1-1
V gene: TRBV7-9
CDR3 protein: CASSSDREAFF

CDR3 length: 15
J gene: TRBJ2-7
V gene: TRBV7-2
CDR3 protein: CASSLVLDSSYEQYF

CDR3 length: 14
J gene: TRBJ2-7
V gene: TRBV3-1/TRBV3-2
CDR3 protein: CASSRNRGSYEQYF

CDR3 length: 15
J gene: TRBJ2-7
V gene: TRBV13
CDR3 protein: CASSLLHGTVYEQYF

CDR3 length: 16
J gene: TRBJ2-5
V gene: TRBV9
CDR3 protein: CASSPLASGHQETQYF

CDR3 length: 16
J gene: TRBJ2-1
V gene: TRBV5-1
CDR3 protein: CASSHGLINGPNEQFF

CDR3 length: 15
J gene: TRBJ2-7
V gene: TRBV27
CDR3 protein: CASSLGTGGSYEQYF

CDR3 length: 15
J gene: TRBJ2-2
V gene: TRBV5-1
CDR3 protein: CASSLEGAVTGELFF

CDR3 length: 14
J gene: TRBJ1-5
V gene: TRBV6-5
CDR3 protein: CASSQTGQNQPQHF

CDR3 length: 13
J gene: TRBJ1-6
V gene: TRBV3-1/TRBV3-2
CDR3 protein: CASSPRTESPLHF

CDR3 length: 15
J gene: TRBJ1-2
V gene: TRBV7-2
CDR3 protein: CASSFPGQGGYGYTF

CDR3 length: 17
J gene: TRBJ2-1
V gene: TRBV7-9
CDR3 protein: CASSLRGTGEAYNEQFF

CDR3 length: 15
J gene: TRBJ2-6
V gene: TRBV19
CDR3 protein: CASTNIFSGANVLTF

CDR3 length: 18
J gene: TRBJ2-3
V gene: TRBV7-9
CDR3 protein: CASSEWGGGRASTDTQYF

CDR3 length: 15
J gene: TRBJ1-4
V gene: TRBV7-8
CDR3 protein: CASSLGGQGREKLFF